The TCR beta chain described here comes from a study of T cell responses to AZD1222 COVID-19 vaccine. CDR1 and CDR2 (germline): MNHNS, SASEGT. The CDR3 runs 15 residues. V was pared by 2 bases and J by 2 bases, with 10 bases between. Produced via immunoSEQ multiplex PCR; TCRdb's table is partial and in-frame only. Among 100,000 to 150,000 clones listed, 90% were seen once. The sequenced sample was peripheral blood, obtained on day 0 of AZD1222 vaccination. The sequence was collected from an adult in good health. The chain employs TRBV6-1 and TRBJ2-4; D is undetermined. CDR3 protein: CASSETSGTKNIQYF. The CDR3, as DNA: TGTGCCAGCAGTGAAACAAGTGGGACCAAAAACATTCAGTACTTC.